A single sample gave rise to the 28 T cell receptor beta chains below, sequenced in a study of blood T cell repertoires in COVID-19. Measured with immunoSEQ multiplex PCR; TCRdb has only the in-frame clones, and not every one. This table holds about 250,000 clones, around 90% found once. The sample taken for sequencing was PBMCs or T cells enriched from blood (not recorded which). Receptors were obtained from a woman in her twenties or thirties with acute COVID-19.

The rearrangement joins TRBV29-1 to TRBJ1-5; 10 bases align to TRBD1. The CDR3 is 13 amino acids. The germline V gene encodes CDR1 SQVTM and CDR2 ANQGSEA. Trimming took 6 bases from V and 5 from J; bases not matched to a gene: 4. CDR3 sequence: CSVGTGEYQPQHF. CDR3 nucleotides: TGCAGCGTGGGGACAGGGGAATATCAGCCCCAGCATTTT.

The table lists this clone with a count of one. This rearrangement joins TRBV7-8 to TRBJ2-2, with TRBD2 matching over 9 bases. V shed 2 bases and J 5 bases; nucleotides not matched to a gene: 12. The CDR3 runs 18 residues. Germline V lookup: CDR1 SGHVS, CDR2 FQNEAQ. CDR3 loop: CASSLLPSGEWGTGELFF. The CDR3 nucleotides are TGTGCCAGCAGCTTATTGCCTAGCGGGGAATGGGGGACCGGGGAGCTGTTTTTT.

This rearrangement joins TRBV11-1 to TRBJ2-1; 11 nucleotides line up with TRBD2. After removal of 4 bases from V and 10 bases from J, the junction contained 9 bases not matched to a gene. This CDR3 has 15 residues. The germline V gene has CDR1 SGHAT and CDR2 FQDESV (reference sequence). DNA of the CDR3: TGTGCCAGCAGCTCTTTAGCGGGAGGGCCAATGGAGCAGTTCTTC. Protein sequence: CASSSLAGGPMEQFF.

The chain uses TRBV29-1 and TRBJ1-2, with 8 bases fitting TRBD1. V was pared by 6 bases and J by 0 bases, with 15 bases of the junction left unmatched. This CDR3 region has 17 residues. The germline CDR1 and CDR2 sequences are SQVTM and ANQGSEA. CDR3 nucleotide sequence: TGCAGCGTGGCCCCTCCAACAGGGACAGGAGCTAACTATGGCTACACCTTC. Translation gives CSVAPPTGTGANYGYTF.

The rearrangement uses TRBV27 and TRBJ2-7; 10 nucleotides match TRBD1. The CDR3 covers 14 residues. J lost 6 bases, V lost 0 bases, and 2 bases had no gene match. Germline loops: CDR1 MNHEY, CDR2 SMNVEV (reference sequence). The CDR3 region has the DNA TGTGCCAGCAGTTTATCCGGGACAGGGGCCGAGCAGTACTTC. The encoded protein is CASSLSGTGAEQYF.

This clone was detected a few times. The chain is built from TRBV6-5 and TRBJ2-7; maybe TRBD2 (6 bases). This CDR3 is built from 13 residues. Germline values: CDR1 MNHEY, CDR2 SVGAGI. Trimming shortened V by 6 bases and J by 5 bases, and 14 bases separated the two germline ends. The CDR3 spells CASSVTGVHEQYF. The CDR3 DNA reads TGTGCCAGCAGCGTCACGGGGGTACACGAGCAGTACTTC.

The chain combines TRBV30 with TRBJ1-1, with 10 bases matching TRBD1. The germline V gene encodes CDR1 GTSNPN and CDR2 SVGIG (reference sequence). Unmatched junction bases numbered 5, after V lost 2 bases and J lost 8 bases. This CDR3 contains 13 residues. The CDR3 nucleotides are TGTGCCTGGAGTTGGACAGGGGGAGCCGAAGCTTTCTTT. Protein sequence: CAWSWTGGAEAFF.

In nucleotides, the CDR3 is TGTGCCAGCAGCTTAGAGGGCGGGGGGGCCACAGATACGCAGTATTTT. Translating it yields CASSLEGGGATDTQYF. This chain connects TRBV11-3 to TRBJ2-3, with 9 bases lining up with TRBD2. V trimming: 0 bases; J trimming: 2 bases; junction bases outside the gene matches: 3. From germline, CDR1 is SGHNT and CDR2 YENEEA. This CDR3 has 16 amino acids.

The chain recombines TRBV18 with TRBJ1-2, with TRBD1 as a possible D gene (5 bases). Between the trimmed V and J ends, which lost 4 bases and 2 bases, there was a span of 17 bases. Germline V CDR1 and CDR2: KGHSH, LQKENI. The CDR3 spans 16 residues. CDR3: CASSHPLPGPNYGYTF. The DNA for the CDR3 is TGTGCCAGCTCACATCCTTTACCAGGGCCGAACTATGGCTACACCTTC.

V usage is TRBV28 and J usage is TRBJ2-7; D possibly corresponds to TRBD1 (6 bases). V was shortened by 2 bases and J by 2 bases, with 10 bases between the two germline ends. The length of the CDR3 is 14 residues. Germline-derived CDR1 and CDR2 are MDHEN and SYDVKM. Written as DNA, the CDR3 is TGTGCCAGCAGTTTAGTGGGGGCGACCTACGAGCAGTACTTC. Translated, it gives CASSLVGATYEQYF.

This sequence joins TRBV27 and TRBJ1-2, with D uncertain. Between the trimmed V and J ends, which lost 2 bases and 2 bases, there was a span of 15 bases. Germline CDR1 is MNHEY and CDR2 is SMNVEV (reference sequence). The CDR3 has 16 residues. For the CDR3, the DNA is TGTGCCAGCAGTTTAAGAGGAGTTGGAGGGAACTATGGCTACACCTTC. This encodes CASSLRGVGGNYGYTF.

V is TRBV9 and J is TRBJ1-6; unclear D gene. V gave up 1 base and J gave up 0 bases, with 20 bases separating them. CDR1 and CDR2 from the germline V gene are SGDLS and YYNGEE. The CDR3 is made up of 20 amino acids. The CDR3 bases are TGTGCCAGCAGCGTATTTAACAGCGGAATCCCGAGCTCCTATAATTCACCCCTCCACTTT. Its translation is CASSVFNSGIPSSYNSPLHF.

The J gene is TRBJ2-7, the V gene TRBV5-1; TRBD1 agrees at 7 bases. The CDR3 has 14 amino acids. The germline gives CDR1 SGHRS, CDR2 YFSETQ. V lost 2 bases and J lost 4; bases outside the gene matches: 6. CDR3 region: CASSLSGQTYEQYF. The CDR3 DNA reads TGCGCCAGCAGCTTATCGGGACAGACATACGAGCAGTACTTC. The whole variable domain, filled in from reference TRBV5-1 and TRBJ2-7, reads KAGVTQTPRYLIKTRGQQVTLSCSPISGHRSVSWYQQTPGQGLQFLFEYFSETQRNKGNFPGRFSGRQFSNSRSEMNVSTLELGDSALYLCASSLSGQTYEQYFGPGTRLTVT.

The chain links TRBV6-1 to TRBJ1-4; a weak D match, TRBD1 (5 bases). Trimming removed 3 bases from V and 2 bases from J, with 13 bases in between. Germline V lookup: CDR1 MNHNS, CDR2 SASEGT. CDR3 length: 16 residues. The CDR3 is CASSDPMTATNEKLFF. DNA of the CDR3: TGTGCCAGCAGTGACCCTATGACAGCGACTAATGAAAAACTGTTTTTT.

The gene calls are TRBV24-1 and TRBJ1-4; perhaps TRBD1 as D (5 bases). Trimming pared 4 bases from V and 3 bases from J, leaving 23 bases between. Germline V CDR1 and CDR2: KGHDR, SFDVKD. This CDR3 has 19 residues. CDR3 sequence (DNA): TGTGCCACCAGTGAGGGGGGACGGAGACACCCTTCTCCTAATGAAAAACTGTTTTTT. Protein product: CATSEGGRRHPSPNEKLFF.

The rearrangement joins TRBV2 to TRBJ1-5, with 9 bases lining up with TRBD1. CDR3 length: 17 amino acids. Trimming at V came to 5 bases and at J to 3 bases, leaving 11 bases not matched to a gene. From germline, CDR1 is SNHLY and CDR2 FYNNEI. The CDR3 spells CASSNGQGFRINQPQHF. The CDR3 bases are TGTGCCAGCAGTAACGGACAGGGGTTTAGGATCAATCAGCCCCAGCATTTT.

The chain employs TRBV28 and TRBJ2-1; 7 bases are a match to TRBD1. CDR1 MDHEN and CDR2 SYDVKM come from the germline V gene. This CDR3 has 17 residues. The V segment lost 5 bases and the J segment 5 bases; nucleotides outside the gene matches: 15. CDR3 coding DNA: TGTGCCAGCAGTCCACAGCCTCCGACAGGGAGTAACAATGAGCAGTTCTTC. Translation gives CASSPQPPTGSNNEQFF.

CDR3 residues: CASSIRTSGTWSGTDTQYF. The CDR3 DNA is TGTGCCAGCAGCATACGGACTAGCGGGACATGGTCAGGCACAGATACGCAGTATTTT. J is TRBJ2-3 and V is TRBV5-6; 12 bases fit TRBD2. The CDR3 has 19 residues. Germline assignment: CDR1 SGHDT and CDR2 YYEEEE. Losses at the gene ends were 4 bases for V and 1 base for J; bases not matched to a gene: 13. The variable domain in full, with the rest retrieved from reference TRBV5-6 and TRBJ2-3, is DAGVTQSPTHLIKTRGQQVTLRCSPKSGHDTVSWYQQALGQGPQFIFQYYEEEERQRGNFPDRFSGHQFPNYSSELNVNALLLGDSALYLCASSIRTSGTWSGTDTQYFGPGTRLTVL.

This clone was picked up one time. V usage is TRBV28 and J usage is TRBJ1-1; D remains ambiguous. The CDR3 loop spans 13 amino acids. Germline V CDR1 and CDR2: MDHEN, SYDVKM. The germline V and J ends were trimmed by 3 bases and 4 bases, with 9 bases remaining between them. Here the CDR3 reads CASSFSGSTEAFF. DNA for the CDR3: TGTGCCAGCAGTTTCTCCGGGAGCACTGAAGCTTTCTTT. The full variable domain, with the rest looked up from reference TRBV28 and TRBJ1-1, is DVKVTQSSRYLVKRTGEKVFLECVQDMDHENMFWYRQDPGLGLRLIYFSYDVKMKEKGDIPEGYSVSREKKERFSLILESASTNQTSMYLCASSFSGSTEAFFGQGTRLTVV.

The chain employs TRBV12-3 or TRBV12-4 and TRBJ1-2; D gene uncertain. The CDR3 runs 12 residues. Trimming removed 3 bases from V and 4 bases from J, with 6 bases in between. The CDR3 region is CASSFWAYGYTF. The CDR3 region has the DNA TGTGCCAGCAGTTTTTGGGCCTATGGCTACACCTTC.

The J gene is TRBJ2-1, the V gene TRBV29-1, with 8 bases matching TRBD2. The CDR3 sequence is 15 residues long. J lost 8 bases, V lost 8 bases, and 17 bases had no gene match. Germline CDR1 SQVTM, CDR2 ANQGSEA. The CDR3 sequence: CSSTPHSGIEDEQFF. The DNA of the CDR3 is TGCAGCTCAACCCCCCATAGCGGGATCGAGGATGAGCAGTTCTTC.

The chain employs TRBV7-9 and TRBJ1-1; D unresolved. With 4 bases removed from V and 3 bases from J, the gap between germline ends came to 9 bases. The CDR3 consists of 13 residues. Germline values: CDR1 SEHNR, CDR2 FQNEAQ (reference sequence). This CDR3 reads CASSSLADTEAFF. In DNA form, the CDR3 reads TGTGCCAGCAGCTCATTGGCGGACACTGAAGCTTTCTTT. Combining the CDR3 with reference TRBV7-9 and TRBJ1-1 gives the whole variable domain DTGVSQNPRHKITKRGQNVTFRCDPISEHNRLYWYRQTLGQGPEFLTYFQNEAQLEKSRLLSDRFSAERPKGSFSTLEIQRTEQGDSAMYLCASSSLADTEAFFGQGTRLTVV.

This clone has more than one count but fewer than ten. The rearrangement joins TRBV6-5 to TRBJ1-2; 8 nucleotides align to TRBD1. The CDR3 is 15 amino acids. Germline V CDR1 and CDR2: MNHEY, SVGAGI. The V and J ends lost 6 bases and 8 bases, in that order; junction bases with no gene match: 14. The CDR3 nucleotides are TGTGCCAGCAGACCCTTTCTCAGGGGGCGAGGGGGCTACACCTTC. Amino acid sequence: CASRPFLRGRGGYTF.

The rearrangement joins TRBV9 to TRBJ2-2; 9 bases line up with TRBD1. The V segment lost 1 base and the J segment 5 bases; nucleotides outside the gene matches: 6. The length of the CDR3 is 16 residues. Germline V gives CDR1 SGDLS, CDR2 YYNGEE. CDR3 bases: TGTGCCAGCAGCGTAAACTTTGGACAGGGGACCGGGGAGCTGTTTTTT. As protein: CASSVNFGQGTGELFF.

The gene calls are TRBV29-1 and TRBJ2-1; 7 bases map to TRBD1. The CDR3 runs to 14 residues. CDR1 and CDR2 from the germline V gene are SQVTM and ANQGSEA. The ends lost 6 bases at V and 2 bases at J; junction bases unmatched: 7. The CDR3: CSVDETGTYNEQFF. The DNA for the CDR3 is TGCAGCGTCGATGAGACAGGGACCTACAATGAGCAGTTCTTC.

This chain connects TRBV27 to TRBJ2-7; TRBD2 matches at 8 bases. This CDR3 has 15 amino acids. Germline V gives CDR1 MNHEY, CDR2 SMNVEV (reference sequence). Unmatched junction bases numbered 14, after V lost 8 bases and J lost 5 bases. CDR3 coding DNA: TGTGCCAGCGCAAGCACAGCGGGAGAGCTGCACGAGCAGTACTTC. It yields the protein CASASTAGELHEQYF.

In regard to this clone: Additional DNA sequences in this sample encode the identical CDR3. The V call is TRBV24-1, the J call TRBJ1-2; 10 bases fit TRBD1. The CDR3 is 15 amino acids. After removal of 4 bases from V and 6 bases from J, the junction contained 7 bases not matched to a gene. The germline V gene has CDR1 KGHDR and CDR2 SFDVKD. CDR3 DNA sequence: TGTGCCACCAGTGACCCAAGACAGGGGGCAAATGGCTACACCTTC. This codes for CATSDPRQGANGYTF.

The chain combines TRBV27 with TRBJ1-6; 7 bases agree with TRBD1. J lost 1 base, V lost 5 bases, and 2 bases had no gene match. This CDR3 is 15 amino acids long. Germline CDR1 is MNHEY and CDR2 is SMNVEV (reference sequence). CDR3 loop: CASSPQGSYNSPLHF. Here the CDR3 DNA reads TGTGCCAGCAGTCCACAGGGGTCCTATAATTCACCCCTCCACTTT.